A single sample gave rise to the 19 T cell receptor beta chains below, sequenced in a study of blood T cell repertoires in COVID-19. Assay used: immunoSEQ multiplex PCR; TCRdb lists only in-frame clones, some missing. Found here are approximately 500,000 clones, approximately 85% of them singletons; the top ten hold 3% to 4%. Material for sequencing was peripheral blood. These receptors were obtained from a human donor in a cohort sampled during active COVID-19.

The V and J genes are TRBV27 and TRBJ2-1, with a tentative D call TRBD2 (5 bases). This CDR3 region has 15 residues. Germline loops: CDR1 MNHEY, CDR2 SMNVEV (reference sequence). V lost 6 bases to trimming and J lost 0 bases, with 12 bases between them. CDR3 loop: CASRTGVSSYNEQFF. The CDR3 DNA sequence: TGTGCCAGCAGGACCGGGGTAAGCTCCTACAATGAGCAGTTCTTC.

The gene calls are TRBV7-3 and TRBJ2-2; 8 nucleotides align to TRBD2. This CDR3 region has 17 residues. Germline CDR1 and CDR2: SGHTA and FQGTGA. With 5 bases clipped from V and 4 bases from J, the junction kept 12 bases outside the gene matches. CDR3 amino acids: CASSPYDVAGTTGELFF. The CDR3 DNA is TGTGCCAGCAGCCCCTACGACGTAGCGGGGACCACCGGGGAGCTGTTTTTT.

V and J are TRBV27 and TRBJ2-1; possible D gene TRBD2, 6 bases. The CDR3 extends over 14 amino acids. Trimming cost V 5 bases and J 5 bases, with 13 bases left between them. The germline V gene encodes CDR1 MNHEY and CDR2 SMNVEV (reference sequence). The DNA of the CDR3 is TGTGCCAGCAGTCTCGCGGGGCTGAACAATGAGCAGTTCTTC. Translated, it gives CASSLAGLNNEQFF.

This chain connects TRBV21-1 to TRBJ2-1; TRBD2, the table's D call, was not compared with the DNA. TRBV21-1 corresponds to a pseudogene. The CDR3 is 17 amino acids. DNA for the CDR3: TGTGCCAGCAGCAAAGAAGTTACTAGCGGGCCTAACAATGAGCAGTTCTTC. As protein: CASSKEVTSGPNNEQFF.

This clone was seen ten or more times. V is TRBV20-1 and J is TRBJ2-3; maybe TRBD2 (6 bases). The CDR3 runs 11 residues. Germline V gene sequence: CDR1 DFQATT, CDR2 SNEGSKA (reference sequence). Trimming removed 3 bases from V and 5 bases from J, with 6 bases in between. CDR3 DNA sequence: TGCAGTGCTAGGGGGGGAGATACGCAGTATTTT. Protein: CSARGGDTQYF.

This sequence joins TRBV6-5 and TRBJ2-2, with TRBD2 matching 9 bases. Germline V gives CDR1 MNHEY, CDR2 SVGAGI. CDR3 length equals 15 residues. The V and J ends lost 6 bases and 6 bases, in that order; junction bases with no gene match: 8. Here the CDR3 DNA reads TGTGCCAGCAGCCCGAGGCGGGAGGGTGCCGGGGAGCTGTTTTTT. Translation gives CASSPRREGAGELFF.

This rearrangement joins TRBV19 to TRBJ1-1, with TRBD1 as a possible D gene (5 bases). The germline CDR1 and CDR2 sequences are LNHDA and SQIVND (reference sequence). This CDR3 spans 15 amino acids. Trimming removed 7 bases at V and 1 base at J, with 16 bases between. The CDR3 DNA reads TGTGCCAGTATAAGTCGACAGTGGGAGAACACTGAAGCTTTCTTT. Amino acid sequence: CASISRQWENTEAFF.

CDR3 protein: CASSLRFGGQETQYF. CDR3 bases: TGTGCCAGCAGCTTACGTTTTGGGGGGCAAGAGACCCAGTACTTC. This chain links TRBV5-4 with TRBJ2-5; weak D call: TRBD2 (6 bases). Trimming removed 2 bases at V and 2 bases at J, with 13 bases between. CDR3 length equals 15 residues. CDR1 SGHNT and CDR2 YYREEE come from the germline V gene (reference sequence). Supplemented by reference TRBV5-4 and TRBJ2-5, the full variable domain reads ETGVTQSPTHLIKTRGQQVTLRCSSQSGHNTVSWYQQALGQGPQFIFQYYREEENGRGNFPPRFSGLQFPNYSSELNVNALELDDSALYLCASSLRFGGQETQYFGPGTRLLVL.

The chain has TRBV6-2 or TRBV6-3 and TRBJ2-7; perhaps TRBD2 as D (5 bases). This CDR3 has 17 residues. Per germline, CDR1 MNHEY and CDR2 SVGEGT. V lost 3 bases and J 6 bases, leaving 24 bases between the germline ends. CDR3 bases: TGTGCCAGCAGTTATCATCCCCGGGCGGGTTTACTCGGCGAGCAGTACTTC. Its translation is CASSYHPRAGLLGEQYF.

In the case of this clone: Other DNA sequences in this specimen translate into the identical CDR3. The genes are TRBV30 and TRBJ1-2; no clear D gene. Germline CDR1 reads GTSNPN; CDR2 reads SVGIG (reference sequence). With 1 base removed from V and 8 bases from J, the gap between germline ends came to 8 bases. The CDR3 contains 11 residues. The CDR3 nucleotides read TGTGCCTGGAGTGGAGGAGGCGGCTACACCTTC. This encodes CAWSGGGGYTF.

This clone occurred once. Here the CDR3 DNA reads TGTGCCAGCAGCCAAGACTCCGTCTTAGAGCAGTACTTC. Translating gives CASSQDSVLEQYF. The V and J genes are TRBV3-1 (or the pseudogene TRBV3-2) and TRBJ2-7; D remains unclear. V lost 0 bases, J lost 7 bases, and 10 bases lay in between. The CDR3 covers 13 residues. Germline CDR1 LGHDT, CDR2 YNNKEL (reference sequence).

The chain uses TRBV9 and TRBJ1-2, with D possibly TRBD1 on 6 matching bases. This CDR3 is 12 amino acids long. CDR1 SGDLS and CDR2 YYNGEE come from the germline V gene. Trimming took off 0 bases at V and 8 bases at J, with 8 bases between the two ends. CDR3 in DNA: TGTGCCAGCAGCGTAGAGCAGGGGGGCTACACCTTC. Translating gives CASSVEQGGYTF. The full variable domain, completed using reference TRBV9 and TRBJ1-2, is DSGVTQTPKHLITATGQRVTLRCSPRSGDLSVYWYQQSLDQGLQFLIQYYNGEERAKGNILERFSAQQFPDLHSELNLSSLELGDSALYFCASSVEQGGYTFGSGTRLTVV.

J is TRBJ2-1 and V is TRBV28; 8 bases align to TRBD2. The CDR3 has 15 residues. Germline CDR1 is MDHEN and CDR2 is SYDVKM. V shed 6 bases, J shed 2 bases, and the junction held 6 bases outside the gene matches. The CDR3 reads CASRSRTSTYNEQFF. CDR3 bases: TGTGCCAGCAGGAGTAGGACTAGCACCTACAATGAGCAGTTCTTC.

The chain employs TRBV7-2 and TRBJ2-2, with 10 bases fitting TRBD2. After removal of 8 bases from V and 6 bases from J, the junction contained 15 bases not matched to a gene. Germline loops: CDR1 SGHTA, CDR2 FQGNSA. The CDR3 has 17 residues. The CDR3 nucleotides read TGTGCCAGCCGACTAGGGCTAGCGGGAGTTTATGCCGGGGAGCTGTTTTTT. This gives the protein CASRLGLAGVYAGELFF.

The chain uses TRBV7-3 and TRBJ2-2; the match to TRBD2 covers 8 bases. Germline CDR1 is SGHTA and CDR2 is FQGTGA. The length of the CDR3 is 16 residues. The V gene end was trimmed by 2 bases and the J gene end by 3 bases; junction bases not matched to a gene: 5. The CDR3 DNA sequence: TGTGCCAGCAGCTTAGAAACTAGCGGAGACACCGGGGAGCTGTTTTTT. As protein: CASSLETSGDTGELFF.

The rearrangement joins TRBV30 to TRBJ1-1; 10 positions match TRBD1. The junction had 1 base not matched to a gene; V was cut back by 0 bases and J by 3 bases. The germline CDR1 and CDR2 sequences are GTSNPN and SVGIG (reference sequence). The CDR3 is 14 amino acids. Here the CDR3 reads CAWSVGQGYTEAFF. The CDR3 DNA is TGTGCCTGGAGTGTGGGACAGGGGTACACTGAAGCTTTCTTT.

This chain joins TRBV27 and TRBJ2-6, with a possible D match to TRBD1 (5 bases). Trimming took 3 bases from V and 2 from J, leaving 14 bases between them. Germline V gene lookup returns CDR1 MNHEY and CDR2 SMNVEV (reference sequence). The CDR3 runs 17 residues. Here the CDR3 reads CASSFYPGRAGANVLTF. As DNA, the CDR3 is TGTGCCAGCAGTTTTTATCCAGGGCGCGCTGGGGCCAACGTCCTGACTTTC. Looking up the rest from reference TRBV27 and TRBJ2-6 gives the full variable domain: EAQVTQNPRYLITVTGKKLTVTCSQNMNHEYMSWYRQDPGLGLRQIYYSMNVEVTDKGDVPEGYKVSRKEKRNFPLILESPSPNQTSLYFCASSFYPGRAGANVLTFGAGSRLTVL.

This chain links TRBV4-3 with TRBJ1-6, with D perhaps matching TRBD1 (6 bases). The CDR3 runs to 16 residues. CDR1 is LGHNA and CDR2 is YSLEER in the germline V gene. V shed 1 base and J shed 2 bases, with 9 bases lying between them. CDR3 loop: CASSQGGGTYNSPLHF. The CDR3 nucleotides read TGCGCCAGCAGCCAAGGAGGGGGAACCTATAATTCACCCCTCCACTTT.

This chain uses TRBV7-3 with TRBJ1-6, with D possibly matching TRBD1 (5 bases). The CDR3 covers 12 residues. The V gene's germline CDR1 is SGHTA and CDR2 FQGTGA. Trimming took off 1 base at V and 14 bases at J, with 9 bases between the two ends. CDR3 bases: TGTGCCAGCAGCTTAATGGGGGGAGCCCTCCACTTT. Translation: CASSLMGGALHF.